The entry that follows covers one T cell receptor (beta chain) sequence. The sample originates from a study of cytomegalovirus exposure and HLA in healthy donors. With 60 Vbeta and 13 Jbeta primers, the PCR was carried out. Sequenced by immunoSEQ multiplex PCR; TCRdb stores in-frame clones only, minus some. The sample records some 140,000 clones, roughly 70% being singletons. Per the germline V gene, CDR1 is LNHDA and CDR2 is SQIVND (reference sequence). The V and J ends lost 7 bases and 4 bases, in that order; junction bases with no gene match: 5. The CDR3 is made up of 13 amino acids. The V and J genes are TRBV19 and TRBJ1-1; TRBD1 agrees at 8 bases. The TCR sequence derives from a human donor in good health. The sample comprised PBMCs. CDR3 nucleotides: TGTGCCAGTACCTACCAGGGGGCCACTGAAGCTTTCTTT. Encoded protein: CASTYQGATEAFF.